One and the same sample provided the 10 T cell receptor beta chains below, sequenced in a study of blood T cell repertoires in COVID-19. Measured with immunoSEQ multiplex PCR; TCRdb has only the in-frame clones, and not every one. The table has 330,000 or so clones, approximately 89% seen once. The sequencing sample was made of peripheral blood. The receptor set was obtained from a woman aged 60 to 75 with COVID-19, enrolled during active disease.

This chain connects TRBV24-1 to TRBJ2-2, with 7 positions matching TRBD1. This CDR3 is built from 15 residues. Trimming took 3 bases from V and 7 from J; bases not matched to a gene: 7. The V gene's germline CDR1 is KGHDR and CDR2 SFDVKD. DNA of the CDR3: TGTGCCACCAGTGATGCGCAGGGGGTTGGCGGGGAGCTGTTTTTT. It is translated as CATSDAQGVGGELFF.

The chain's CDR3 is CASSIGDRHSGNTIYF. The CDR3 DNA reads TGTGCCAGTAGTATAGGGGACAGGCACTCTGGAAACACCATATATTTT. The rearrangement uses TRBV19 and TRBJ1-3; 8 bases map to TRBD1. CDR3 size: 16 residues. The J segment lost 0 bases and the V segment lost 1 base, leaving 2 bases of the junction unmatched. Germline lookup yields CDR1 LNHDA and CDR2 SQIVND (reference sequence).

The chain has TRBV7-9 and TRBJ1-2; 8 nucleotides align to TRBD1. CDR1 SEHNR and CDR2 FQNEAQ come from the germline V gene (reference sequence). This CDR3 is built from 17 residues. J lost 1 base, V lost 2 bases, and 9 bases had no gene match. DNA for the CDR3: TGTGCCAGCAGCTTATGGACAGGGAGGCCTAATAACTATGGCTACACCTTC. Translating it yields CASSLWTGRPNNYGYTF.

To note about this clone: Other DNA sequences from this sample encode an identical CDR3 as well. This rearrangement joins TRBV6-5 to TRBJ1-3; maybe TRBD1 (5 bases). Trimming removed 8 bases from V and 3 bases from J, with 17 bases in between. Per the germline V gene, CDR1 is MNHEY and CDR2 is SVGAGI. The CDR3 is 15 residues long. CDR3 in amino acids: CASSYSGGSGNTIYF. The CDR3 DNA follows: TGTGCCAGCTCTTATTCCGGGGGGAGTGGAAACACCATATATTTT.

J is TRBJ1-5 and V is TRBV6-5, with 7 bases aligning to TRBD1. This CDR3 is 14 amino acids long. CDR1 is MNHEY and CDR2 is SVGAGI in the germline V gene. J gave up 0 bases and V 10 bases, and 6 bases lay outside the gene matches. CDR3 sequence reads: CAIKGGYSNQPQHF. Here the CDR3 DNA reads TGTGCCATCAAAGGGGGCTATAGCAATCAGCCCCAGCATTTT.

The CDR3 is CASRGTKGDNEKLFF. In DNA, the CDR3 is TGTGCCAGCAGGGGGACAAAAGGGGATAATGAAAAACTGTTTTTT. The rearrangement joins TRBV6-5 to TRBJ1-4; D possibly corresponds to TRBD1 (6 bases). Per germline, CDR1 MNHEY and CDR2 SVGAGI. The CDR3 contains 15 residues. V lost 6 bases, J lost 4 bases, and 15 bases lay in between.

V gene TRBV2 combines with J gene TRBJ1-6, with 8 bases fitting TRBD1. The ends lost 6 bases at V and 5 bases at J; junction bases unmatched: 9. The germline CDR1 and CDR2 sequences are SNHLY and FYNNEI. This CDR3 has 16 residues. Here the CDR3 DNA reads TGTGCCAGCAGCCCACAGGGGGTTTTCAATAATTCACCCCTCCACTTT. It yields the protein CASSPQGVFNNSPLHF. Looking up the rest from reference TRBV2 and TRBJ1-6 gives the full variable domain: EPEVTQTPSHQVTQMGQEVILRCVPISNHLYFYWYRQILGQKVEFLVSFYNNEISEKSEIFDDQFSVERPDGSNFTLKIRSTKLEDSAMYFCASSPQGVFNNSPLHFGNGTRLTVT.

The rearrangement links TRBV10-2 to TRBJ1-6; 9 nucleotides agree with TRBD1. CDR1 WSHSY and CDR2 SAAADI come from the germline V gene. The CDR3 extends over 15 amino acids. The junction had 10 bases not matched to a gene; V was cut back by 7 bases and J by 9 bases. CDR3 sequence: CASTNAPGQGSPLHF. CDR3 nucleotides: TGCGCCAGCACCAACGCGCCGGGACAGGGTTCACCCCTCCACTTT.

The chain couples TRBV7-8 to TRBJ2-1; 9 positions agree with TRBD2. The CDR3 runs 12 residues. V shed 2 bases, J shed 16 bases, and the junction held 6 bases outside the gene matches. Germline CDR1 reads SGHVS; CDR2 reads FQNEAQ. The CDR3 loop reads CASSLSRRGGFF. CDR3 DNA sequence: TGTGCCAGCAGCTTAAGTCGGCGGGGGGGATTCTTC.

The J gene is TRBJ1-5, the V gene TRBV28, with 9 bases matching TRBD1. Trimming removed 6 bases from V and 4 bases from J; junction bases left unmatched: 13. The germline V gene has CDR1 MDHEN and CDR2 SYDVKM. There are 17 residues in the CDR3. CDR3 DNA sequence: TGTGCCAGCAGACCTTATGGGGAACAGGGGGCGAATCAGCCCCAGCATTTT. It encodes CASRPYGEQGANQPQHF.